The clone carrying this TCR beta chain is labeled medium-sized. Antigen: not known. The data were taken from a study of liver allograft versus peripheral blood T cells. Whole-study context: Peripheral blood of the recipients supplied T cell receptor repertoires that were compared with those in transplanted livers. The study's findings and limits: Liver allografts reportedly held T cell receptor repertoires unlike those in peripheral blood.

Each CDR3 protein is one row after TCRdb ran MiXCR on the reads. The sample includes over 3,000 distinct CDR3 sequences, more than 14% seen only once; the top ten take roughly 4%. This sequence was found in a human patient who had a liver transplant. Some T cells may have originated in the graft donor.

This chain's CDR3 is CASSYRGGQGINYGYTF. In DNA, the CDR3 is TGTGCCAGCAGTTACCGAGGCGGGCAGGGGATTAACTATGGCTACACCTTC. This chain joins TRBV6-5 and TRBJ1-2; D may be TRBD1 (6 bases). The ends were cut back, 2 bases at V and 1 base at J, with 17 bases in the middle. This CDR3 is built from 17 residues. Germline CDR1 is MNHEY and CDR2 is SVGAGI.